This is a list of T cell receptor beta chains from one sample in a study of Tregs in tolerant kidney transplant recipients. Assay: immunoSEQ multiplex PCR; the TCRdb copy retains only in-frame clones and omits some. The sample yields approximately 98,000 clones, 90% seen once. Sample: CD4+ T cells from blood, taken before the transplant. The receptors were gathered from a human donor who received a combined kidney and bone marrow transplant. The CDR3 runs from the conserved cysteine through the conserved F or W. D genes are given only for firm matches. Clone size is not always given. Where it is, it says once, few, many or a class for expanded clones.

j_call: TRBJ2-1; clone_size: NA; cdr3_length: 16; v_call: TRBV28; d_call: TRBD2; cdr3_aa: CASSPRGLAGNNEQFF; cdr3_nt: TGTGCCAGCAGTCCCCGCGGACTAGCGGGAAACAATGAGCAGTTCTTC
j_call: TRBJ2-7; clone_size: NA; cdr3_length: 15; v_call: TRBV27; d_call: TRBD1; cdr3_aa: CASSSPDRVRYEQYF; cdr3_nt: TGTGCCAGCAGTTCTCCGGACAGGGTGAGGTACGAGCAGTACTTC
j_call: TRBJ1-1; clone_size: NA; cdr3_length: 15; v_call: TRBV10-1; d_call: NA; cdr3_aa: CASSIWGDGVTEAFF; cdr3_nt: TGCGCCAGCAGTATATGGGGGGATGGGGTCACTGAAGCTTTCTTT
j_call: TRBJ1-1; clone_size: NA; cdr3_length: 16; v_call: TRBV10-3; d_call: NA; cdr3_aa: CAISSGTSIMNTEAFF; cdr3_nt: TGTGCCATCAGCTCCGGGACATCTATCATGAACACTGAAGCTTTCTTT
j_call: TRBJ2-3; clone_size: once; cdr3_length: 17; v_call: TRBV19; d_call: TRBD2; cdr3_aa: CASSIGASGGGTDTQYF; cdr3_nt: TGTGCCAGTAGTATAGGAGCCAGCGGGGGGGGCACAGATACGCAGTATTTT
j_call: TRBJ2-7; clone_size: NA; cdr3_length: 18; v_call: TRBV10-1; d_call: TRBD1; cdr3_aa: CASSESGPGTGRRYEQYF; cdr3_nt: TGCGCCAGCAGTGAGTCCGGCCCGGGGACAGGTCGACGATACGAGCAGTACTTC
j_call: TRBJ2-1; clone_size: once; cdr3_length: 14; v_call: TRBV28; d_call: NA; cdr3_aa: CASKERTSYNEQFF; cdr3_nt: TGTGCCAGCAAAGAGCGGACCTCCTACAATGAGCAGTTCTTC
j_call: TRBJ1-1; clone_size: NA; cdr3_length: 14; v_call: TRBV14; d_call: TRBD1; cdr3_aa: CASSHSGTGLAAFF; cdr3_nt: TGTGCCAGCAGCCATTCCGGGACAGGGTTAGCAGCTTTCTTT
j_call: TRBJ1-1; clone_size: NA; cdr3_length: 15; v_call: TRBV6-6; d_call: TRBD1; cdr3_aa: CASSARGQEDTEAFF; cdr3_nt: TGTGCCAGCAGCGCCAGGGGGCAGGAGGACACTGAAGCTTTCTTT
j_call: TRBJ1-5; clone_size: NA; cdr3_length: 14; v_call: TRBV15; d_call: NA; cdr3_aa: CATSRDRVRQPQHF; cdr3_nt: TGTGCCACCAGCAGAGACAGGGTCAGGCAGCCCCAGCATTTT
j_call: TRBJ2-7; clone_size: many; cdr3_length: 14; v_call: TRBV7-9; d_call: TRBD1; cdr3_aa: CASSARQGDYEQYF; cdr3_nt: TGTGCCAGCAGCGCCCGACAGGGAGACTACGAGCAGTACTTC
j_call: TRBJ1-2; clone_size: NA; cdr3_length: 16; v_call: TRBV5-5; d_call: NA; cdr3_aa: CASSLEVRTANYGYTF; cdr3_nt: TGTGCCAGCAGCCTGGAGGTACGGACAGCTAACTATGGCTACACCTTC
j_call: TRBJ2-3; clone_size: NA; cdr3_length: 13; v_call: TRBV25-1; d_call: NA; cdr3_aa: CASSDHSTDTQYF; cdr3_nt: TGTGCCAGCAGTGACCATAGCACAGATACGCAGTATTTT
j_call: TRBJ1-4; clone_size: once; cdr3_length: 16; v_call: TRBV28; d_call: NA; cdr3_aa: CASSPPTGLGSEKLFF; cdr3_nt: TGTGCCAGCAGTCCTCCCACAGGGCTAGGGAGCGAAAAACTGTTTTTT
j_call: TRBJ1-5; clone_size: NA; cdr3_length: 13; v_call: TRBV19; d_call: NA; cdr3_aa: CASSAQGNQPQHF; cdr3_nt: TGTGCCAGTAGTGCCCAGGGTAATCAGCCCCAGCATTTT
j_call: TRBJ2-3; clone_size: NA; cdr3_length: 13; v_call: TRBV7-8; d_call: NA; cdr3_aa: CASTLGRTDTQYF; cdr3_nt: TGTGCCAGCACCCTGGGGCGCACAGATACGCAGTATTTT
j_call: TRBJ2-3; clone_size: NA; cdr3_length: 14; v_call: TRBV10-1; d_call: NA; cdr3_aa: CASSEEIAEDTQYF; cdr3_nt: TGCGCCAGCAGTGAGGAGATAGCCGAAGATACGCAGTATTTT
j_call: TRBJ1-1; clone_size: NA; cdr3_length: 15; v_call: TRBV5-1; d_call: NA; cdr3_aa: CASSLGQTSNTEAFF; cdr3_nt: TGCGCCAGCAGCTTGGGGCAGACTTCGAACACTGAAGCTTTCTTT